This TCR beta chain was sequenced during a study of Ad26.COV2.S vaccination and SARS-CoV-2 variants. Study in general: The study gave Ad26.COV2.S intramuscularly, once or twice 56 days apart. Findings of the study overall: Vaccinated and placebo-treated recipients had similar non-spike TCR breadth.

On this clone: Its antigen is unidentified.

Germline CDR1 and CDR2: MNHEY and SMNVEV (reference sequence). The CDR3 has 14 residues. V was pared by 4 bases and J by 0 bases, with 9 bases between. Treatment of the sample: about 20 received Ad26.COV2.S at low or high dose, single or two shots; about 5 received placebo; per-sample allocation not given. The samples date from day 63 after the first vaccine or placebo injection. Vaccination employed an Ad26 vector expressing the Wuhan-strain SARS-CoV-2 spike. The table came from immunoSEQ multiplex PCR; TCRdb's copy has only in-frame clones and leaves some out. The data hold 400,000 to 500,000 clones, with 89% observed a single time.

Here the sequenced sample was peripheral blood, taken in a trial of Ad26.COV2.S vaccine versus placebo. The clonotype originates from a person between 18 and 65 years old who received the Ad26.COV2.S COVID-19 vaccine or a placebo. This chain joins TRBV27 and TRBJ1-2; D is perhaps TRBD1 (5 bases). CDR3 nucleotides: TGTGCCAGCAGTTCGTCACAGGCTAACTATGGCTACACCTTC. Translation: CASSSSQANYGYTF.